This entry lists 3 T cell receptor beta chains sequenced from one sample in a study of beta chain features in type 1 diabetes. The study reverse transcribed the entire isolated RNA, so it sequenced expressed TCRB transcripts. Only in-frame clones appear in the TCRdb table, and some are missing; sequencing was by immunoSEQ multiplex PCR. The data contain some 900,000 clones, around a sixth of them singletons. The specimen sequenced was naive CD4+ T cells from blood. These receptors were taken from a woman under 30 in good health.

In DNA form, the CDR3 reads TGTGCCAGCAGCTTCCAGACAGGGATAAACATTCAGTACTTC. As protein: CASSFQTGINIQYF. This chain uses TRBV7-9 with TRBJ2-4; 7 nucleotides agree with TRBD1. Germline values: CDR1 SEHNR, CDR2 FQNEAQ (reference sequence). The CDR3 is 14 amino acids. With 3 bases clipped from V and 6 bases from J, the junction kept 5 bases outside the gene matches.

This chain uses TRBV7-2 with TRBJ2-1; the D gene is possibly TRBD2 (5 bases). The germline V gene encodes CDR1 SGHTA and CDR2 FQGNSA. CDR3 length equals 14 residues. The V end was cut by 6 bases, the J end by 6 bases, with 15 bases between. DNA of the CDR3: TGTGCCAGCAGACGAGGGAGTAGTAGCAATGAGCAGTTCTTC. Its protein product is CASRRGSSSNEQFF.

J is TRBJ1-1 and V is TRBV5-6; D remains unclear. Per germline, CDR1 SGHDT and CDR2 YYEEEE. CDR3 length: 15 residues. V was clipped by 2 bases and J by 1 base, with 12 bases between them. The CDR3 DNA is TGTGCCAGCAGCTTTTCTATTTCAGAGAACACTGAAGCTTTCTTT. The encoded protein is CASSFSISENTEAFF. Combining the CDR3 with reference TRBV5-6 and TRBJ1-1 gives the whole variable domain DAGVTQSPTHLIKTRGQQVTLRCSPKSGHDTVSWYQQALGQGPQFIFQYYEEEERQRGNFPDRFSGHQFPNYSSELNVNALLLGDSALYLCASSFSISENTEAFFGQGTRLTVV.